Below are 30 T cell receptor beta chains sequenced from a single sample in a study of neurological immune-mediated disorders. TCRdb reprocessed the 5' RACE reads with MiXCR, giving one entry per CDR3 protein. The table lists tens of thousands of distinct CDR3 sequences, around 2.6% of them singletons, with roughly 1.1% in the top ten. Sequenced input: PBMCs. Source of these receptors: a woman aged 25 to 39 with multiple sclerosis.

This clonotype was recorded many times. The chain recombines TRBV6-6 with TRBJ2-7; 8 bases line up with TRBD1. The length of the CDR3 is 14 residues. In germline, CDR1 is MNHNY, CDR2 SVGAGI (reference sequence). Trimming cost V 6 bases and J 4 bases; bases outside gene matches: 8. CDR3 nucleotide sequence: TGTGCCAGCAGGGGGGAGACAGGGGCGTACGAGCAGTACTTC. Its translation: CASRGETGAYEQYF.

Ten or more counts support this clonotype. This sequence joins TRBV20-1 and TRBJ2-5; 8 bases are a match to TRBD2. The germline V gene encodes CDR1 DFQATT and CDR2 SNEGSKA (reference sequence). The CDR3 runs 13 residues. Trimming took 6 bases from V and 2 from J; bases not matched to a gene: 5. Here the CDR3 DNA reads TGCAGTGCACAGAGCGGGGGACAAGAGACCCAGTACTTC. Protein sequence: CSAQSGGQETQYF.

This clonotype was recorded at least ten times. V gene TRBV6-6 combines with J gene TRBJ2-7, with 9 bases aligning to TRBD2. Germline V gives CDR1 MNHNY, CDR2 SVGAGI (reference sequence). This CDR3 has 14 amino acids. V lost 2 bases to trimming and J lost 2 bases; unmatched junction nucleotides: 1. The CDR3 spells CASSYVAGAYEQYF. DNA of the CDR3: TGTGCCAGCAGTTACGTAGCGGGGGCCTACGAGCAGTACTTC.

This clonotype showed up many times. This chain uses TRBV5-1 with TRBJ2-1; 7 nucleotides match TRBD2. V shed 5 bases, J shed 14 bases, and the junction held 19 bases outside the gene matches. The length of the CDR3 is 15 residues. CDR1 and CDR2 (germline): SGHRS, YFSETQ. The CDR3 region is CASSYETFLAGVKFF. The CDR3 DNA is TGCGCCAGCAGTTATGAAACGTTCCTCGCGGGAGTGAAGTTCTTC.

This clonotype was counted ten times or more. The chain couples TRBV6-6 to TRBJ1-4; D possibly corresponds to TRBD1 (6 bases). V gave up 8 bases and J gave up 5 bases, with 9 bases separating them. The germline V gene has CDR1 MNHNY and CDR2 SVGAGI (reference sequence). The CDR3 totals 12 residues. CDR3 nucleotide sequence: TGTGCCAGCGGGACAAGGAATGAAAAACTGTTTTTT. The encoded protein is CASGTRNEKLFF.

This clonotype was picked up many times. The V gene is TRBV7-2, the J gene TRBJ1-2; D is ambiguous. CDR1 SGHTA and CDR2 FQGNSA come from the germline V gene. Between the trimmed V and J ends, which lost 0 bases and 4 bases, there was a span of 6 bases. The CDR3 loop spans 13 amino acids. The CDR3 here is CASSLARSYGYTF. Written as DNA, the CDR3 is TGTGCCAGCAGCTTAGCGCGGAGCTATGGCTACACCTTC.

Ten or more counts support this clonotype. The chain recombines TRBV5-1 with TRBJ1-1; the D gene is possibly TRBD1 (6 bases). The CDR3 consists of 14 residues. CDR1 SGHRS and CDR2 YFSETQ come from the germline V gene. Trimming left V 3 bases short and J 1 base short, with 10 bases between. CDR3 nucleotides: TGCGCCAGCAGCTCCAGGGGAGGGAACACTGAAGCTTTCTTT. Translating gives CASSSRGGNTEAFF.

This clonotype was counted ten times or more. This chain links TRBV20-1 with TRBJ1-2; 8 positions agree with TRBD1. CDR3 length equals 13 residues. Germline CDR1 is DFQATT and CDR2 is SNEGSKA (reference sequence). The trim removed 8 bases at V and 4 bases at J, leaving 9 bases unmatched. CDR3 residues: CSSTWGTGYGYTF. The CDR3 DNA is TGCAGTTCCACATGGGGGACAGGCTATGGCTACACCTTC.

Many counts were recorded for this clonotype. The J gene is TRBJ1-6, the V gene TRBV2; 7 bases map to TRBD1. Trimming cost V 6 bases and J 7 bases; bases outside gene matches: 9. The CDR3 consists of 15 residues. Germline values: CDR1 SNHLY, CDR2 FYNNEI. Here the CDR3 reads CASSRDRGGNSPLHF. CDR3 coding DNA: TGTGCCAGCAGCCGGGACAGAGGTGGGAATTCACCCCTCCACTTT.

With regard to this clonotype: A much larger clone sits a single nucleotide away, making a read error possible. CDR3 coding DNA: TGTGACAGCAGTGTAGGGAGCTACGAGCAGTACTTC. Residues: CDSSVGSYEQYF. The chain recombines TRBV6-1 with TRBJ2-7; TRBD2 might be the D (5 bases). This CDR3 has 12 residues. Germline-derived CDR1 and CDR2 are MNHNS and SASEGT.

This clonotype has at least ten counts. The chain couples TRBV25-1 to TRBJ2-7, with 11 nucleotides matching TRBD1. The CDR3 covers 15 residues. Germline V gene data show CDR1 as MGHDK and CDR2 as SYGVNS. J lost 5 bases, V lost 3 bases, and 6 bases had no gene match. This CDR3 is CASSDSGQGAHEQYF. Written as DNA, the CDR3 is TGTGCCAGCAGTGATTCTGGACAGGGGGCCCACGAGCAGTACTTC.

This clonotype appeared many times. V and J are TRBV20-1 and TRBJ2-3; a possible D gene is TRBD2 (6 bases). There are 14 residues in the CDR3. CDR1 DFQATT and CDR2 SNEGSKA come from the germline V gene (reference sequence). Trimming pared 5 bases from V and 6 bases from J, leaving 18 bases between. The CDR3 DNA is TGCAGTGCTCCTAGACTAGACGGTTCGGATACGCAGTATTTT. Translation gives CSAPRLDGSDTQYF.

On this clonotype: A much bigger clone sits one base away, suggesting this may be a read error. The chain recombines TRBV10-3 with TRBJ2-7; 7 bases match TRBD1. CDR1 is ENHRY and CDR2 is SYGVKD in the germline V gene. The CDR3 is 11 residues long. Here the CDR3 reads CDISEGAEQYF. The CDR3 DNA reads as TGTGACATCAGTGAGGGGGCAGAGCAGTACTTC.

This clonotype has a count of ten or more. The chain joins TRBV10-3 to TRBJ2-7; 9 nucleotides match TRBD2. The CDR3 covers 13 residues. The trim removed 10 bases at V and 0 bases at J, leaving 4 bases unmatched. Germline CDR1 reads ENHRY; CDR2 reads SYGVKD. CDR3 region: CASLAGPSYEQYF. CDR3 nucleotides: TGTGCCAGTCTAGCGGGACCCTCCTACGAGCAGTACTTC.

The J gene is TRBJ2-1, the V gene TRBV7-2, with 12 nucleotides matching TRBD2. This CDR3 has 18 residues. CDR1 and CDR2 from the germline V gene are SGHTA and FQGNSA. V lost 0 bases, J lost 4 bases, and 7 bases stayed unmatched. The CDR3, as DNA: TGTGCCAGCAGCTTAGCCGGACTAGCGGGGTGGGCTTACAATGAGCAGTTCTTC. Its protein is CASSLAGLAGWAYNEQFF.

This clonotype was recorded many times. The chain has TRBV14 and TRBJ2-2; D is undetermined. Trimming pared 0 bases from V and 2 bases from J, leaving 10 bases between. This CDR3 region has 16 residues. In germline, CDR1 is SGHDN, CDR2 FVKESK. The CDR3 loop reads CASSQEIPINTGELFF. CDR3 in DNA: TGTGCCAGCAGCCAAGAAATCCCCATCAACACCGGGGAGCTGTTTTTT.

This clonotype was counted ten times or more. The chain employs TRBV4-1 and TRBJ2-5; perhaps TRBD2 as D (6 bases). The CDR3 contains 15 residues. Germline CDR1 and CDR2: MGHRA and YSYEKL. Deletions cut 0 bases from V and 4 bases from J, with 12 bases between. The DNA of the CDR3 is TGCGCCAGCAGCCAAGAATGGGGTAGCGGAGAGACCCAGTACTTC. The encoded protein is CASSQEWGSGETQYF.

This clonotype was counted ten times or more. The rearrangement joins TRBV7-8 to TRBJ2-1, with 7 bases that match TRBD2. The CDR3 runs to 15 residues. V dropped 1 base and J dropped 6; count of bases not matched to a gene: 6. CDR1 and CDR2 (germline): SGHVS, FQNEAQ. CDR3 sequence: CASSLGYASGNEQFF. DNA of the CDR3: TGTGCCAGCAGCTTAGGATATGCTAGCGGCAATGAGCAGTTCTTC.

This clonotype was observed at least ten times. The genes are TRBV7-3 and TRBJ2-2, with D possibly matching TRBD2 (5 bases). Germline V CDR1 and CDR2: SGHTA, FQGTGA. The CDR3 has 13 residues. V was cut by 4 bases and J by 5 bases, with 8 bases left in between. CDR3 sequence reads: CASSSGETGELFF. Written as DNA, the CDR3 is TGTGCCAGCAGCTCCGGGGAGACCGGGGAGCTGTTTTTT.

Ten or more counts support this clonotype. The chain employs TRBV12-3 or TRBV12-4 and TRBJ2-7; 10 nucleotides align to TRBD1. V was pared by 3 bases and J by 5 bases, with 4 bases of the junction left unmatched. The CDR3 loop spans 14 amino acids. DNA for the CDR3: TGTGCCAGCAGTTTCGGGACAGGGGCTGACGAGCAGTACTTC. It codes for CASSFGTGADEQYF.

This clonotype was seen repeatedly, ten times or more. This chain links TRBV12-3 or TRBV12-4 with TRBJ1-1; 7 nucleotides align to TRBD1. Trimming at V came to 6 bases and at J to 5 bases, leaving 6 bases not matched to a gene. CDR3 length: 13 residues. DNA for the CDR3: TGTGCCAGCAGCCCGGACAGGCGTACTGAAGCTTTCTTT. Protein sequence: CASSPDRRTEAFF.

The sample holds many counts of this clonotype. The gene calls are TRBV7-2 and TRBJ2-1; D gene ambiguous. The ends were cut back, 3 bases at V and 2 bases at J, with 5 bases in the middle. CDR1 and CDR2 (germline): SGHTA, FQGNSA. There are 13 residues in the CDR3. The CDR3 region has the DNA TGTGCCAGCAGCTTGAAACCCTACAATGAGCAGTTCTTC. Amino acids: CASSLKPYNEQFF.

This clonotype was seen repeatedly, ten times or more. J is TRBJ2-5 and V is TRBV21-1; no DNA check was done on the table's D call, TRBD2. TRBV21-1 is listed as a pseudogene. The CDR3 is made up of 17 amino acids. The CDR3 reads CASSRNTSGAVQETQYF. The CDR3 nucleotides read TGTGCCAGCAGCAGGAATACTAGCGGAGCAGTCCAAGAGACCCAGTACTTC.

This clonotype was seen only a few times. Here the CDR3 DNA reads TGTGCCAGCAGTCTGGGCGAAGCCTACAATGAGCAGTTCTTC. Its protein product is CASSLGEAYNEQFF. The chain employs TRBV27 and TRBJ2-1; D is unresolved. V was cut by 5 bases and J by 2 bases, with 10 bases left in between. Looked up from germline, CDR1 is MNHEY and CDR2 is SMNVEV (reference sequence). CDR3 length equals 14 residues.

There are many counts of this clonotype. This chain connects TRBV4-2 to TRBJ2-2, with 8 bases matching TRBD1. V lost 0 bases to trimming and J lost 4 bases; unmatched junction nucleotides: 4. Germline V CDR1 and CDR2: LGHNA, YNFKEQ. The CDR3 consists of 16 residues. The chain's CDR3 is CASSQDLDRATGELFF. Here the CDR3 DNA reads TGTGCCAGCAGCCAAGATCTGGACAGGGCCACCGGGGAGCTGTTTTTT.

This clonotype was detected many times. The chain has TRBV24-1 and TRBJ1-2, with D unresolved. The CDR3 is 11 residues long. In germline, CDR1 is KGHDR, CDR2 SFDVKD. The V gene lost 4 bases and the J gene lost 8 bases, with 7 bases spanning the gap. The CDR3 DNA follows: TGTGCCACCAGTGAAAACGGGGGCTACACCTTC. Its protein is CATSENGGYTF.

This clonotype was counted many times. The chain has TRBV7-9 and TRBJ1-5, with 8 bases fitting TRBD1. Germline V gene lookup returns CDR1 SEHNR and CDR2 FQNEAQ (reference sequence). V dropped 4 bases and J dropped 6; count of bases not matched to a gene: 5. There are 14 residues in the CDR3. For the CDR3, the DNA is TGTGCCAGCAGCTCACAGGGGGAGATTCAGCCCCAGCATTTT. It specifies CASSSQGEIQPQHF.

This clonotype was seen many times. This chain links TRBV20-1 with TRBJ2-3; 9 bases are a match to TRBD1. Germline-derived CDR1 and CDR2 are DFQATT and SNEGSKA (reference sequence). The CDR3 spans 15 residues. This chain's CDR3 is CSLDLKDRGTDTQYF. The CDR3 nucleotides are TGCAGCCTAGACTTGAAGGACAGGGGTACAGATACGCAGTATTTT.

This clonotype was counted at least ten times. This chain joins TRBV2 and TRBJ2-3, with 8 bases identical to TRBD2. This CDR3 spans 15 amino acids. Germline trimming cut 7 bases from V and 3 bases from J; bases unmatched to any gene: 9. Germline loops: CDR1 SNHLY, CDR2 FYNNEI. The CDR3 region is CASIWNGRGTDTQYF. CDR3 DNA: TGTGCCAGCATTTGGAACGGGAGGGGGACAGATACGCAGTATTTT. The entire variable domain, with the rest obtained from reference TRBV2 and TRBJ2-3, is as follows: EPEVTQTPSHQVTQMGQEVILRCVPISNHLYFYWYRQILGQKVEFLVSFYNNEISEKSEIFDDQFSVERPDGSNFTLKIRSTKLEDSAMYFCASIWNGRGTDTQYFGPGTRLTVL.

The sample holds many counts of this clonotype. The genes are TRBV20-1 and TRBJ2-5; 9 nucleotides match TRBD2. The CDR3 loop spans 16 amino acids. Germline V gene lookup returns CDR1 DFQATT and CDR2 SNEGSKA (reference sequence). Trimming removed 0 bases from V and 5 bases from J; junction bases left unmatched: 10. In nucleotides, the CDR3 is TGCAGTGCTAGAGATTGGGGAGCGGGAGGTCAGGAGACCCAGTACTTC. The encoded protein is CSARDWGAGGQETQYF.